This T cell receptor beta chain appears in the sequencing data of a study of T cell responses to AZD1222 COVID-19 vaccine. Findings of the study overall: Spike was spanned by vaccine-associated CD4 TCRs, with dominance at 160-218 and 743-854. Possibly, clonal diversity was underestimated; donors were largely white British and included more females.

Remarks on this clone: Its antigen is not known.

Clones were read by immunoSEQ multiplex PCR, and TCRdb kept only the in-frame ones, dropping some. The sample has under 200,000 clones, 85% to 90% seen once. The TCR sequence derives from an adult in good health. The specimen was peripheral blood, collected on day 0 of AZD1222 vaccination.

The DNA of the CDR3 is TGCGCCAGCAGTGAGTCGGGAGACAAAGTATGGAGCTACGAGCAGTACTTC. The encoded protein is CASSESGDKVWSYEQYF. The chain uses TRBV10-1 and TRBJ2-7, with D possibly being TRBD2 (5 bases). The CDR3 sequence is 17 residues long. Germline V gives CDR1 WNHNN, CDR2 SYGVQD (reference sequence). Trimming cost V 0 bases and J 3 bases, with 18 bases left between them.